This T cell receptor beta chain appears in the sequencing data of a study of cytomegalovirus exposure and HLA in healthy donors. Regarding the study as a whole: In an earlier analysis, in fewer than 700 donors, most V segments appeared productive either ~90% or ~30% of the time. HLA-A and HLA-B allele assignments for most subjects were reportedly predicted accurately using TCR beta sequences. The only immune exposure information that was available was CMV serostatus.

A multiplex PCR was run with 60 Vbeta primers and 13 Jbeta primers. Profiled with immunoSEQ multiplex PCR; TCRdb holds only in-frame clones, not every one. The repertoire holds about 190,000 clones, roughly 80% seen once, with around 6.1% in the top ten. Notes on this clone: Its antigen is as yet unknown.

The CDR3 covers 13 residues. V lost 7 bases to trimming and J lost 0 bases, with 7 bases between them. The germline V gene encodes CDR1 SNHLY and CDR2 FYNNEI. The sample was PBMCs. The chain links TRBV2 to TRBJ1-5; D uncertain. The TCR originated in a woman in her 30s in good health and CMV-seropositive. CDR3 region: CASIQDSNQPQHF. For the CDR3, the DNA is TGTGCCAGCATCCAGGATAGCAATCAGCCCCAGCATTTT.